The rows below give T cell receptor beta chains drawn from one sample of a study of beta chain features in type 1 diabetes. Libraries were prepared by immunoSEQ multiplex PCR; TCRdb keeps only in-frame clonotypes and omits some of them. The data show 300,000 to 450,000 clones, around a fifth seen once. Sequencing was carried out using naive CD4+ T cells from blood. The receptors shown here come from a woman under 30 in good health. CDR3s include the opening cysteine and the closing phenylalanine or tryptophan. Fields, in order: V gene, J gene, D gene, clone size, CDR3 DNA, CDR3 protein. A D gene is named only where the DNA matches it firmly. Not all rows give a size; the values are once, few, many and, for expanded clones, a class.

V: TRBV7-9
J: TRBJ2-5
D: TRBD1
size: few
DNA: TGTGCCAGCAGCTTAGCGAGGACAGGGACAGAGACCCAGTACTTC
CDR3: CASSLARTGTETQYF

V: TRBV19
J: TRBJ2-6
D: .
size: few
DNA: TGTGCCAGTAGTATTGGGGCTACTGGGGCCAACGTCCTGACTTTC
CDR3: CASSIGATGANVLTF

V: TRBV6-1
J: TRBJ2-1
D: .
size: once
DNA: TGTGCCAGCAGTGACAGGTACAATGAGCAGTTCTTC
CDR3: CASSDRYNEQFF

V: TRBV5-6
J: TRBJ1-2
D: .
size: .
DNA: TGTGCCAGCAGGAGGTTCGGGGGCTACACCTTC
CDR3: CASRRFGGYTF

V: TRBV19
J: TRBJ2-2
D: TRBD2
size: few
DNA: TGTGCCAGTCGGGGGGGGGCTTCAGGGGAGCTGTTTTTT
CDR3: CASRGGASGELFF

V: TRBV29-1
J: TRBJ2-1
D: TRBD1
size: .
DNA: TGCAGCGTCCCAGAGACCGGGACAGGGCTACCCTCCTACAATGAGCAGTTCTTC
CDR3: CSVPETGTGLPSYNEQFF

V: TRBV4-1
J: TRBJ1-1
D: .
size: .
DNA: TGCGCCAGCAGCCAACCCCGAGGAGGGCTCGACACTGAAGCTTTCTTT
CDR3: CASSQPRGGLDTEAFF

V: TRBV5-1
J: TRBJ2-2
D: .
size: .
DNA: TGCGCCAGCAGCCCGCGAATTCTGACCGGGGAGCTGTTTTTT
CDR3: CASSPRILTGELFF

V: TRBV11-3
J: TRBJ2-1
D: TRBD2
size: .
DNA: TGTGCCAGCAGCTTAGGAGGTAGCGGGGCCTCCTACAATGAGCAGTTCTTC
CDR3: CASSLGGSGASYNEQFF

V: TRBV29-1
J: TRBJ1-1
D: TRBD1
size: .
DNA: TGCAGCGCCACCCCCGACAGGGTCACTGAAGCTTTCTTT
CDR3: CSATPDRVTEAFF

V: TRBV7-3
J: TRBJ1-1
D: TRBD1
size: few
DNA: TGTGCCAGCAGCTTAACCGGGACAGCAGCTGAAGCTTTCTTT
CDR3: CASSLTGTAAEAFF

V: TRBV7-2
J: TRBJ2-3
D: TRBD2
size: few
DNA: TGTGCCAGCAGGCCCATGGGCGGGGGAGGGGATACGCAGTATTTT
CDR3: CASRPMGGGGDTQYF

V: TRBV11-2
J: TRBJ1-1
D: .
size: .
DNA: TGTGCCAGCAGCCATCGGGGGAATGCTGAAGCTTTCTTT
CDR3: CASSHRGNAEAFF

V: TRBV19
J: TRBJ1-6
D: .
size: few
DNA: TGTGCCAGTAGTGGCGGAGGGGCCAGGAATTCACCCCTCCACTTT
CDR3: CASSGGGARNSPLHF

V: TRBV6-5
J: TRBJ1-5
D: .
size: .
DNA: TGTGCCAGCAGTTACGACGGGATTCAGCCCCAGCATTTT
CDR3: CASSYDGIQPQHF

V: TRBV5-1
J: TRBJ2-1
D: .
size: few
DNA: TGCGCCAGCAGCTTGCGCGGGGCGGACTACAATGAGCAGTTCTTC
CDR3: CASSLRGADYNEQFF

V: TRBV7-9
J: TRBJ2-3
D: TRBD1
size: few
DNA: TGTGCCAGCAGCTTAGGACAGGGGAGCACAGATACGCAGTATTTT
CDR3: CASSLGQGSTDTQYF

V: TRBV30
J: TRBJ1-3
D: TRBD1
size: few
DNA: TGTGCCTGGAGTTGGGACAGCACTGGAAACACCATATATTTT
CDR3: CAWSWDSTGNTIYF

V: TRBV4-1
J: TRBJ1-5
D: TRBD1
size: .
DNA: TGCGCCAGCAGCCAAGATGGACAGGGAGGTTCCCAGCATTTT
CDR3: CASSQDGQGGSQHF

V: TRBV7-9
J: TRBJ2-7
D: .
size: .
DNA: TGTGCCAGCAGCCCTAGCTACGAGCAGTACTTC
CDR3: CASSPSYEQYF

V: TRBV11-2
J: TRBJ2-1
D: TRBD1
size: .
DNA: TGTGCCAGCAGCACTCGGACAGGGGGAGTCGAGCAGTTCTTC
CDR3: CASSTRTGGVEQFF

V: TRBV28
J: TRBJ2-1
D: TRBD2
size: .
DNA: TGTGCCAGCAGTTTATCGGCTAGCGGGAAGAATGAGCAGTTCTTC
CDR3: CASSLSASGKNEQFF

V: TRBV7-8
J: TRBJ2-1
D: .
size: few
DNA: TGTGCCAGCAGGCACAGACCGGGACTTATATACAATGAGCAGTTCTTC
CDR3: CASRHRPGLIYNEQFF

V: TRBV4-1
J: TRBJ2-1
D: TRBD1
size: .
DNA: TGCGCCAGCAGCCAAGGGGGGACAGGGCAGTCCAATGAGCAGTTCTTC
CDR3: CASSQGGTGQSNEQFF

V: TRBV30
J: TRBJ2-2
D: TRBD2
size: .
DNA: TGTGCCTGGAGCGGGGGGGCGGTCACCGGGGAGCTGTTTTTT
CDR3: CAWSGGAVTGELFF

V: TRBV11-2
J: TRBJ2-7
D: TRBD2
size: few
DNA: TGTGCCAGCAGCCATGGACTAGCGGGAGGATGGGAGCAGTACTTC
CDR3: CASSHGLAGGWEQYF

V: TRBV29-1
J: TRBJ2-7
D: TRBD2
size: .
DNA: TGCAGCGTTTCCGGGACTAGCGGACCCTACGAGCAGTACTTC
CDR3: CSVSGTSGPYEQYF

V: TRBV30
J: TRBJ1-5
D: .
size: .
DNA: TGTGCCTGGAGCCGGGATTACAATCAGCCCCAGCATTTT
CDR3: CAWSRDYNQPQHF

V: TRBV5-1
J: TRBJ1-1
D: TRBD1
size: .
DNA: TGCGCCAGCAGCAGGGGACAGGGGATGAACACTGAAGCTTTCTTT
CDR3: CASSRGQGMNTEAFF

V: TRBV5-4
J: TRBJ2-5
D: .
size: .
DNA: TGTGCCAGCAGCTTGGAGGGGAAAGAGACCCAGTACTTC
CDR3: CASSLEGKETQYF

V: TRBV6-1
J: TRBJ2-4
D: .
size: .
DNA: TGTGCCAGCACTCCCCAGGCCGTAGCCAAAAACATTCAGTACTTC
CDR3: CASTPQAVAKNIQYF

V: TRBV9
J: TRBJ2-7
D: .
size: .
DNA: TGTGCCAGCAGCGTAGACACCTCGGCAGGGATAACCTCCTACGAGCAGTACTTC
CDR3: CASSVDTSAGITSYEQYF

V: TRBV2
J: TRBJ1-5
D: .
size: .
DNA: TGTGCCAGCAGCGTGGGCCAGCCCCAGCATTTT
CDR3: CASSVGQPQHF

V: TRBV6-5
J: TRBJ2-2
D: TRBD2
size: .
DNA: TGTGCCAGCAAAAGGGCTAGCGGGATGCGCGAGCTGTTTTTT
CDR3: CASKRASGMRELFF

V: TRBV6-6
J: TRBJ2-7
D: .
size: few
DNA: TGTGCCAGCAGTTACTCGAGGGGGTACGAGCAGTACTTC
CDR3: CASSYSRGYEQYF

V: TRBV19
J: TRBJ2-2
D: TRBD1
size: .
DNA: TGTGCCAGCCAGGACAGGGAGAACACCGGGGAGCTGTTTTTT
CDR3: CASQDRENTGELFF

V: TRBV19
J: TRBJ1-2
D: TRBD1
size: few
DNA: TGTGCCAGTAGTGGACAGGGGAACTATGGCTACACCTTC
CDR3: CASSGQGNYGYTF

V: TRBV6-4
J: TRBJ1-2
D: TRBD1
size: .
DNA: TGTGCCATCGACAGGGGCGATGGCTACACCTTC
CDR3: CAIDRGDGYTF

V: TRBV7-8
J: TRBJ2-1
D: TRBD2
size: .
DNA: TGTGCCAGCAGCATACAGGGGAATCTAGCGGGAAGTGAGCAGTTCTTC
CDR3: CASSIQGNLAGSEQFF

V: TRBV6-6
J: TRBJ2-3
D: TRBD1
size: few
DNA: TGTGCCAGCAGAAATACCGGGACAGGAGACACAGATACGCAGTATTTT
CDR3: CASRNTGTGDTDTQYF